This T cell receptor beta chain originates from a study of identical twins (dated by TCRdb to the mid-2010s). For context, the study as a whole: The study deep-sequenced TCR alpha and beta repertoires from monozygotic twins, unrelated adults of various ages and cord blood to test whether fetal clonotypes persist. Replicate twin experiments were performed at different times using different library preparation protocols to rule out contamination. What the work shows at the level of the full study, not this receptor alone: Compared with coincidental sharing between unrelated individuals, out-of-frame TCR alpha sequences shared between twins had an excess of sequences with low generation probability. In beta out-of-frame sequences, excess twin sharing was weaker, because having fewer shared sequences lowered the signal-to-noise ratio. Zero-insertion analyses could be partly confounded by invariant T cells such as MAIT and iNKT, though diverse VJ usage argued against such confounding for most clonotypes. Because the same donors could not be followed over many years, the conclusions relied on cross-sectional statistical analysis. In monozygotic twins, recombination models systematically underestimated out-of-frame TCR alpha sharing, but the models matched the sharing seen between unrelated individuals. Fewer insertions were carried by abundant cord blood beta clonotypes; a weaker similar trend was observed in young adult naive repertoires, while no such trend was observed in memory repertoires.

Library preparation employed 5' RACE. This sample was sequenced with an Illumina HiSeq 2000. A universal primer binding site was added through template switching, and the final cDNA carried a unique molecular identifier so that TCR cDNA molecules could be counted accurately. Specific primers in the conserved constant-segment region were used to synthesize first-strand cDNA for TCR alpha and beta chains. Each cDNA library was double barcoded, with a SMART-Mk sample barcode plus Illumina barcodes, to control for contamination. TruSeq adapter sequences and Illumina sample barcodes were added in two successive PCR steps. The TCR alpha and beta cDNA libraries were sequenced on the Illumina HiSeq platform using custom primers. The study's processing was this. Raw reads were processed with MiGEC to extract unique molecular identifiers, and MiXCR was used to determine CDR3 positions. Recombination models were inferred per individual with the repgenHMM and IGoR tools using an EM algorithm. Shared clonotypes were analyzed with the tcR package in R, and sharing was normalized by the product of cloneset sizes. To study raw recombination without the effects of thymic and clonal selection, out-of-frame nonproductive sequences were analyzed. The raw public data were reprocessed by TCRdb itself: fastp quality trimming at Q25, MiXCR clonotype calling, in-frame beta chains only. When rows share a CDR3 protein, they turn into one entry using the most common DNA and genes. The authors' filters were not applied to this entry. The sample includes about 660,000 distinct CDR3 sequences, with 8.6% observed a single time. The ten most abundant clones make up roughly 0.9% of the sample.

Regarding this clonotype: Its antigen is unknown. There are no base qualities to consult, and no much larger clone falls within one base.

For CDR1 and CDR2, the germline V gene lists SNHLY and FYNNEI. From its cysteine to its phenylalanine, the CDR3 spans 14 amino acids. Here the CDR3 DNA is all that survives: 42 bases in frame from base 1. Trimming costs V 6 bases and J 4 bases, and their ends lie 14 bases apart. Only healthy Caucasian donors were included. The twin cohort comprised three pairs of female monozygotic twins, all aged about 18 to 30 years. RNA for TCR libraries was isolated from peripheral blood mononuclear cells. These sequences were also reported in another study, on yellow fever vaccine responses in identical twins. Per the second study: According to the authors, in identical twins the way T cells responded to vaccination appeared partly convergent and partly personalized. In the study, vaccine-responding T cell clones were precisely tracked in identical twins.

This chain is built from TRBV2 and TRBJ2-3, and possibly TRBD1, on 5 matching bases. This sequence originates from a woman between 18 and 29 years old in good health. Input material: PBMCs. This receptor carries the CDR3 CASRKGAGPDTQYF. DNA sequence: TGTGCCAGCAGGAAAGGGGCAGGCCCAGATACGCAGTATTTT.